This TCR beta chain derives from a study of blood T cell repertoires in COVID-19. Study context: The analysed material was cDNA or gDNA that came from T cells, B-cell-depleted T cells, or PBMCs.

TCRdb keeps only in-frame clones here, not all; method: immunoSEQ multiplex PCR. The table records 240,000 or so clones, roughly nine tenths of them present only once. Deletions cut 0 bases from V and 2 bases from J, with 20 bases between. The CDR3 is made up of 19 amino acids. Per the germline V gene, CDR1 is SNHLY and CDR2 is FYNNEI. The TCR comes from a man in his fifties or sixties with acute or convalescent COVID-19. The gene calls are TRBV2 and TRBJ2-1, with D perhaps matching TRBD1 (5 bases). The sequencing sample was made of peripheral blood. CDR3 coding DNA: TGTGCCAGCAGTGAAGCGCGAATCAGGGCTGGTGCCCCCTACAATGAGCAGTTCTTC. It translates to CASSEARIRAGAPYNEQFF.